This T cell receptor (beta chain) was identified during a study of cytomegalovirus exposure and HLA in healthy donors. Comment on this clone: Its antigen is still unknown.

PCR primers comprised 60 Vbeta and 13 Jbeta primers. Assay: immunoSEQ multiplex PCR; the TCRdb copy retains only in-frame clones and omits some. The sample includes 95,000 to 150,000 clones, about 81% seen only once; the top ten take under 3%. General study results and limits: Roughly uniform depth of sequencing across donors was assumed in presence/absence analyses. Common viral pathogens (according to a later analysis) appeared linked to several of the most significant clusters.

Per germline, CDR1 MGHRA and CDR2 YSYEKL. After removal of 3 bases from V and 3 bases from J, the junction contained 7 bases not matched to a gene. The CDR3 extends over 16 amino acids. The origin of this receptor is a woman aged 40 to 49 in good health and CMV-seropositive. The chain uses TRBV4-1 and TRBJ2-7, with 11 bases identical to TRBD1. The specimen was PBMCs. CDR3 DNA: TGCGCCAGCAGCCAGGCACCGGACAGGGGGCTCTACGAGCAGTACTTC. Protein sequence: CASSQAPDRGLYEQYF.